The clone carrying this TCR beta chain appeared many times. Its target is not known. RNA transcripts provided the source from which TCR beta CDR3 regions were amplified. When the TCR CDR3 underwent first-round RT-PCR, the HTBI primer set was used. Each CDR3 protein is one row after TCRdb ran MiXCR on the multiplex PCR reads. The sample gives hundreds of thousands of distinct CDR3 sequences, around 22% of which show up once; 10% to 12% is in the top ten. These data are taken from a study of T cells in Graves' hyperthyroidism and ophthalmopathy. Study observations and caveats: Blood shared most expanded thyroid clonotypes above 0.001.

V dropped 6 bases and J dropped 5; count of bases not matched to a gene: 7. This CDR3 is built from 15 residues. Per the germline V gene, CDR1 is LNHDA and CDR2 is SQIVND (reference sequence). The chain is built from TRBV19 and TRBJ2-2; 9 nucleotides agree with TRBD1. This clonotype was sampled from a woman aged 25 to 39 with Graves' ophthalmopathy. Material: blood. The CDR3 region has the DNA TGTGCCAGTAGCAAACAGGGGGCAAGGACCGGGGAGCTGTTTTTT. It is translated as CASSKQGARTGELFF.